This record covers a single T cell receptor (beta chain). Its binding antigen is unknown. The input lacks base qualities; no much larger clone sits a single base away. The TCR beta CDR3 regions were amplified from the RNA transcripts. The first round of RT-PCR for the TCR CDR3 was performed with the HTBI primer set and the Qiagen OneStep RT-PCR kit. A second multiplex PCR round built the libraries, followed by size selection and purification. Sequencing of the libraries was done on an Illumina HiSeq2000 using paired-end 100 bp reads. On the study's bioinformatics: SOAPnuke was used to process the raw data, throwing out any read that contained adapters or uncalled bases, had a mean Phred below 15, or lacked an exact constant-primer or identifier match. COPE v1.2.5 was used to merge the high-quality paired reads, and each unique nucleotide sequence was defined as a clonotype. Clonotypes were aligned to IMGT TRBV, TRBD and TRBJ reference segments using MiTCR v1.1. Only V-J combinations with frequency above 0.0001, covering about 99% of repertoires, were analysed. A TCS score was defined as the ratio of F50 (clonal expansion) to E x V (chaos), with BLOSUM62-based TCRdist applied between CDR3 peptides within each V-J. Welch's t-statistics and random forest reduced roughly 500 V-J features to around 14, which were used in a naive Bayes classifier (R e1071). TCRdb took the public reads, trimmed them with fastp at Q25, ran MiXCR for clone calling and kept in-frame beta chains. Rows with one shared CDR3 protein collapse into an entry with the most common genes and DNA. It is TCRdb's table, rather than the study itself, that gives the V and J calls and clone size. This sample is represented by around 340,000 distinct CDR3 sequences; roughly 15% of them were singletons. Around a third of the sample is taken by the ten largest.

Hyperthyroidism patients were newly diagnosed, had a disease duration of under 2 months, and were aged 18 to 65 years. Patients with uncontrolled infections, other autoimmune diseases, pregnancy or lactation were excluded. Clinical symptoms, serum thyroxine and TRAb, thyroid ultrasound, and orbital computed tomography formed the basis for the diagnoses. Blood from progressor patients was drawn when they were first diagnosed with hyperthyroidism, before any ophthalmopathy symptoms appeared. PBMCs were separated from roughly 9.3 ml of fresh peripheral blood using Ficoll-Paque density gradient centrifugation. Progressor patients were initially diagnosed with Graves' hyperthyroidism and developed ophthalmopathy during follow-up. Total RNA was extracted with Trizol reagent, and quality was checked on an Agilent 2100 Bioanalyzer. The sample is drawn from a study of T cells in Graves' hyperthyroidism and ophthalmopathy (dated by TCRdb to about 2019). Concerning the study at large: Peripheral blood was sampled at the time of initial diagnosis, prior to any treatment. Whether ophthalmopathy could be predicted prospectively was tested in an independent validation cohort made up of some 20 hyperthyroidism patients plus 17 patients who later progressed to ophthalmopathy. The paper reports TCR Vbeta CDR3 sequencing of more than 120 peripheral blood samples: some 41 ophthalmopathy, 75 to 80 hyperthyroidism and about 17 progressor patients. A discovery cohort of about 100 patients, roughly 45 with Graves' ophthalmopathy and about 58 with stable Graves' hyperthyroidism, was used to find distinguishing TCR V-J signatures. In addition, the study compared T-cell repertoires in thyroid tissue and in blood from about 6 Graves' hyperthyroidism patients. After sampling, hyperthyroidism patients received methimazole starting at 30 mg daily, and ophthalmopathy patients received high-dose intravenous methylprednisolone. For training and testing, the 100 or so patients in the discovery cohort were randomly divided in a 7:3 ratio.

What the research found in general, with its limitations: In cross-validation, a model built on a 13 V-J signature told ophthalmopathy apart from stable hyperthyroidism with over 85% sensitivity and around 83% specificity, and in testing the same model reached 80%/75%. In validation, progression to ophthalmopathy was predicted by the model with roughly 71% sensitivity and roughly 72% specificity, a median of approximately 6.5 months before onset. Sample size was not statistically predetermined, and investigators were not blinded to group allocation. Most expanded thyroid clonotypes (frequency above 0.001) were also detected in blood, a finding suggesting that blood repertoires may reflect thyroid immune responses.

Measured from the cysteine to the phenylalanine, the CDR3 is 22 residues long. Only the CDR3 DNA is retained, 66 bases long and in frame from the first base. V ends up 3 bases short and J 3 bases short, with an unmatched junction base count of 23. The specimen was blood. The chain employs TRBV12-3 or TRBV12-4 and TRBJ1-1; 12 bases in the middle match TRBD1. This TCR came from a woman in her 30s with Graves' hyperthyroidism that later progressed to Graves' ophthalmopathy. The bases read TGTGCCAGCAGTTTTTTCTCCGCCCCTCTTGCCGGGACAGGGGGCATCGACACTGAAGCTTTCTTT. Its product reads: CASSFFSAPLAGTGGIDTEAFF.